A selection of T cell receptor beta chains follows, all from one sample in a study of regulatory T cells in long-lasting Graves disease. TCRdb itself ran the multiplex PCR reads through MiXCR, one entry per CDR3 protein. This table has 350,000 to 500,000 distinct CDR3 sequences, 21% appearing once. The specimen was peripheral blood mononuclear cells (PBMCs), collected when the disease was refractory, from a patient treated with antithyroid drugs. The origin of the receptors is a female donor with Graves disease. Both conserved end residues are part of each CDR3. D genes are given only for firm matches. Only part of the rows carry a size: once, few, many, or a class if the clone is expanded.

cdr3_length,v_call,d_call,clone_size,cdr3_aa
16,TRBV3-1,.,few,CASSQGSTAAYNEQFF
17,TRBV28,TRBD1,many,CASSYLGTGGRNTEAFF
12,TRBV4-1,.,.,CASSHGGDTQYF
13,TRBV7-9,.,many,CASSFTGLNEQYF
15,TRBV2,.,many,CASSPARVTNEKLFF
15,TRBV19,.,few,CASKVGLNSNQPQHF
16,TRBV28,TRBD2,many,CASSKNSGPSSYEQYF
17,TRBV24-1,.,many,CATSDLSHRVVSTEAFF
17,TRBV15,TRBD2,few,CATSPDWTSGGSGELFF
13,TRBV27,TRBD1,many,CASSPTGETEAFF
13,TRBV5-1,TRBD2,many,CASSYSGLEEQYF
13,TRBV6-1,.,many,CASRKGSNEKLFF
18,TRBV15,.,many,CATSRDLRRRQPDYEQYF
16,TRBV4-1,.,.,CASSQEGTVVAYEQYF
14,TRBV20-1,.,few,CSARESFRYNEQFF